This TCR beta chain was sequenced for a study of blood T cell repertoires in COVID-19. As processed by the authors: Counts of nucleated cells, estimated from reference gene primer amplification, were obtained. The table came from immunoSEQ multiplex PCR; TCRdb's copy has only in-frame clones and leaves some out. That table furnishes V, J and clone size, whereas the DNA furnished D and trimming. The data contain approximately 150,000 clones, roughly 85% of them seen just once; the ten biggest clones take up approximately 2%. This CDR3 spans 12 amino acids. Trimming removed 5 bases from V and 0 bases from J, with 2 bases in between. Germline lookup yields CDR1 SGHTA and CDR2 FQGTGA.

Material for sequencing was peripheral blood. This receptor was taken from a woman aged 80 or over with acute or convalescent COVID-19. The chain has TRBV7-3 and TRBJ2-4; no definite D call. CDR3 in amino acids: CASSLAKNIQYF. The CDR3 DNA is TGTGCCAGCAGCCTAGCCAAAAACATTCAGTACTTC.